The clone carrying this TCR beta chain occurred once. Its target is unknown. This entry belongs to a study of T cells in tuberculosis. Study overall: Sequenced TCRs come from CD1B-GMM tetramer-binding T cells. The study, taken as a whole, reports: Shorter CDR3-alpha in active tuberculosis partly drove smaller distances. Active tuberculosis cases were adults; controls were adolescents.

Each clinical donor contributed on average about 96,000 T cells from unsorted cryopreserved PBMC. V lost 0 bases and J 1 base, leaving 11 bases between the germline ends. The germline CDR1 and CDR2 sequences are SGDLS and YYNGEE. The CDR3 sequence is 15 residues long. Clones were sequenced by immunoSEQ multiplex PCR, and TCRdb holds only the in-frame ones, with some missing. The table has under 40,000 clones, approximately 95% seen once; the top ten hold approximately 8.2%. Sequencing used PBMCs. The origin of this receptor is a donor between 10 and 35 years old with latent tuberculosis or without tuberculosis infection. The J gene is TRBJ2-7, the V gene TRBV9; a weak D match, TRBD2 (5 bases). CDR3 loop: CASSVGPGISYEQYF. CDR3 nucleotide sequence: TGTGCCAGCAGCGTAGGCCCGGGGATTTCCTACGAGCAGTACTTC.